This entry describes one TCR beta chain. The data derive from a study of blood T cell repertoires in COVID-19. CDR3 size: 14 residues. Germline CDR1 and CDR2: SGHNT and YYREEE (reference sequence). V dropped 0 bases and J dropped 2 bases, with 6 bases sitting between them. The data were produced by immunoSEQ multiplex PCR, yet TCRdb's version contains in-frame clones alone and is incomplete. The data contain 130,000 or so clones, about 80% of them seen just once; the ten biggest clones take up roughly 9.2%. The chain combines TRBV5-4 with TRBJ1-3, with no clear D. This sequence was found in a man between 50 and 59 years old who had recovered from COVID-19. The sequenced sample consisted of PBMCs or T cells enriched from blood (not recorded which). CDR3 amino acids: CASSLGAPGNTIYF. In DNA form, the CDR3 reads TGTGCCAGCAGCTTGGGGGCTCCTGGAAACACCATATATTTT.